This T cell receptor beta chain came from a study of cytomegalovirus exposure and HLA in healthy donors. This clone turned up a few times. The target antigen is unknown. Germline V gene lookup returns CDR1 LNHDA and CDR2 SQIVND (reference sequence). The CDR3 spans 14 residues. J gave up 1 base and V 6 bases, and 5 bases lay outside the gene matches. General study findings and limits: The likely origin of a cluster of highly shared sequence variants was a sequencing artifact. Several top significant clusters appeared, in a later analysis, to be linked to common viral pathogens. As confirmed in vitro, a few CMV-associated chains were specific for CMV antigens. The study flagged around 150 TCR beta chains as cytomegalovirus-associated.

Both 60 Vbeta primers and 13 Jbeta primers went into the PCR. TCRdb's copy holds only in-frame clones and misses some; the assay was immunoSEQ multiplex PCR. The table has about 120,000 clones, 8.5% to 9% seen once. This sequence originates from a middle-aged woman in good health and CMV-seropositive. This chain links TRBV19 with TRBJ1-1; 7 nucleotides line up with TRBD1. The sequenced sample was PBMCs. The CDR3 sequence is CASRMGQTNTEAFF. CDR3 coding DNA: TGTGCCAGTAGAATGGGACAGACGAACACTGAAGCTTTCTTT.